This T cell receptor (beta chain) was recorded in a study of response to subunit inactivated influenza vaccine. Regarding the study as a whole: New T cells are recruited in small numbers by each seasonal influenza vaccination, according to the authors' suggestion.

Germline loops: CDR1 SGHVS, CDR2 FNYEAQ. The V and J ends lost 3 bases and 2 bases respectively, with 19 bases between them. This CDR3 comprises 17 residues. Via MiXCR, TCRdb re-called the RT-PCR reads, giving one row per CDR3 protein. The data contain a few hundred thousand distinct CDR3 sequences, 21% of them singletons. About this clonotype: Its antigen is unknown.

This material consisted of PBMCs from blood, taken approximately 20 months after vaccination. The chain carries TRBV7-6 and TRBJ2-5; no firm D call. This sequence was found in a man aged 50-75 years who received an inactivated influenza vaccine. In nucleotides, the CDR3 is TGTGCCAGCAGCTTCGGAGCTTCGGTTCCTCGTCAAGAGACCCAGTACTTC. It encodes CASSFGASVPRQETQYF. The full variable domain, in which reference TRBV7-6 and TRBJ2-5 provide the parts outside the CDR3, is GAGVSQSPRYKVTKRGQDVALRCDPISGHVSLYWYRQALGQGPEFLTYFNYEAQQDKSGLPNDRFSAERPEGSISTLTIQRTEQRDSAMYRCASSFGASVPRQETQYFGPGTRLLVL.